What follows are 8 T cell receptor beta chains derived from one specimen sequenced in a study of siplizumab effects on memory and regulatory T cells. This table comes from immunoSEQ multiplex PCR, and its TCRdb copy is limited to in-frame clones, with some not included. The sample consists of fewer than 70,000 clones, about 87% of them appearing once. Source material: Tregs sorted from blood. The receptors derive from a human donor in good health.

This clone is a singleton in its sample. The chain joins TRBV7-9 to TRBJ1-1; TRBD1 agrees at 7 bases. The trim removed 5 bases at V and 2 bases at J, leaving 11 bases unmatched. CDR1 and CDR2 from the germline V gene are SEHNR and FQNEAQ (reference sequence). The CDR3 is 16 amino acids. The CDR3 spells CASSNLDGTANTEAFF. The CDR3, as DNA: TGTGCCAGCAGCAACCTAGACGGGACAGCTAACACTGAAGCTTTCTTT.

The chain joins TRBV5-1 to TRBJ2-5; D is possibly TRBD2 (6 bases). The CDR3 runs 14 residues. The germline V gene has CDR1 SGHRS and CDR2 YFSETQ. Trimming removed 0 bases from V and 1 base from J, with 7 bases in between. CDR3 nucleotide sequence: TGCGCCAGCAGCTTGGGCGGGATCCAAGAGACCCAGTACTTC. As protein: CASSLGGIQETQYF.

In the case of this clone: Other DNA sequences from this sample encode an identical CDR3 as well. Here the CDR3 reads CASSPGADTQYF. For the CDR3, the DNA is TGTGCCAGCTCACCAGGGGCGGATACGCAGTATTTT. The chain carries TRBV18 and TRBJ2-3, with a possible D match to TRBD1 (5 bases). V dropped 2 bases and J dropped 6 bases, with 6 bases sitting between them. CDR3 length: 12 amino acids. CDR1 and CDR2 (germline): KGHSH, LQKENI.

The CDR3 nucleotides read TGTGCCAGCAGCTCGCAGGGATGGACCGGGGAGCTGTTTTTT. The encoded protein is CASSSQGWTGELFF. The chain uses TRBV11-3 and TRBJ2-2; D is possibly TRBD1 (5 bases). The CDR3 runs to 14 residues. Germline CDR1 SGHNT, CDR2 YENEEA. The V gene lost 4 bases and the J gene lost 5 bases, with 11 bases spanning the gap.

The V call is TRBV30, the J call TRBJ1-4, with 8 bases that match TRBD1. Germline CDR1 and CDR2: GTSNPN and SVGIG (reference sequence). The CDR3 consists of 15 residues. V lost 0 bases to trimming and J lost 5 bases; unmatched junction nucleotides: 5. The CDR3 DNA follows: TGTGCCTGGAGTGTACATCGGACAGGGAATGAAAAACTGTTTTTT. Translated, it gives CAWSVHRTGNEKLFF.

This chain links TRBV5-1 with TRBJ2-2; a weak D match, TRBD2 (6 bases). Germline lookup yields CDR1 SGHRS and CDR2 YFSETQ. The CDR3 length is 14 residues. Trimming left V 4 bases short and J 5 bases short, with 12 bases between. Written as DNA, the CDR3 is TGCGCCAGCAGCCCGGGACTGCAGACCGGGGAGCTGTTTTTT. This encodes CASSPGLQTGELFF.

The chain carries TRBV6-5 and TRBJ2-7; no clear D. V gave up 7 bases and J gave up 3 bases, with 7 bases separating them. Germline CDR1 MNHEY, CDR2 SVGAGI. The CDR3 spans 11 residues. CDR3 in DNA: TGTGCCAGCATAGTCAGCTACGAGCAGTACTTC. Translated, it gives CASIVSYEQYF.

The chain has TRBV7-9 and TRBJ1-4; no clear D. V dropped 3 bases and J dropped 0 bases, with 5 bases sitting between them. From germline, CDR1 is SEHNR and CDR2 FQNEAQ (reference sequence). The CDR3 length is 14 residues. The CDR3 DNA sequence: TGTGCCAGCAGCTTGCAGACAACTAATGAAAAACTGTTTTTT. Amino acid sequence: CASSLQTTNEKLFF.